This T cell receptor (beta chain) was observed in a study of T-cell reconstitution after alpha-beta-depleted transplantation in children. Study outcomes and limitations: As was reported, about two months after transplant, alpha-beta T cells came from several hundred expanded graft clones. Where some patients showed high TCRbeta diversity at day 60, it came from recipient T cells and thymic progenitors that had survived. Newly produced T cells mostly provided counts and TCRbeta diversity after one year, as hyperexpanded clones declined.

This clonotype showed up just a few times. Antigen specificity is unknown. TCRbeta library preparation incorporated unique molecular identifiers. TCRdb re-called the PCR reads with MiXCR, one entry per CDR3 protein. Of around 16,000 distinct CDR3 sequences detected, roughly 8% appear once; the ten largest clones hold 35% to 40%. Sequences were derived from PBMCs, mostly from graft donor cells, sampled 60 days after TCRalphabeta/CD19-depleted stem cell transplant. The clonotype originates from a boy in the first two years of life who had a stem cell transplant for Wiskott-Aldrich syndrome, so the T cells may come from the graft donor.

DNA for the CDR3: TGTGCCAGCAGTTACACGGACAGGGGGGAGACCGGGGAGCTGTTTTTT. Residues: CASSYTDRGETGELFF. This chain joins TRBV6-5 and TRBJ2-2; TRBD1 aligns across 10 bases. This CDR3 region has 16 residues. J was trimmed by 5 bases and V by 2 bases; bases with no gene match: 5. Germline lookup yields CDR1 MNHEY and CDR2 SVGAGI.